This T cell receptor beta chain was captured in a study of response to subunit inactivated influenza vaccine. TCRdb itself ran the RT-PCR reads through MiXCR, one entry per CDR3 protein. The data contain some 800,000 distinct CDR3 sequences, less than 25% of them singletons. To note about this clonotype: Its target is unknown.

Study-level results: Researchers suggested that each seasonal influenza vaccination recruits few new T cells.

Germline CDR1 DFQATT, CDR2 SNEGSKA (reference sequence). Trimming took off 4 bases at V and 2 bases at J, with 8 bases between the two ends. The CDR3 is 13 residues long. The chain carries TRBV20-1 and TRBJ2-2; D may be TRBD2 (5 bases). The starting material was PBMCs from blood, obtained roughly 5 days after vaccination. This receptor was taken from a man between 50 and 59 years old who received an inactivated influenza vaccine. The CDR3 sequence is CSATLVNTGELFF. CDR3 DNA sequence: TGCAGTGCTACACTAGTTAACACCGGGGAGCTGTTTTTT.